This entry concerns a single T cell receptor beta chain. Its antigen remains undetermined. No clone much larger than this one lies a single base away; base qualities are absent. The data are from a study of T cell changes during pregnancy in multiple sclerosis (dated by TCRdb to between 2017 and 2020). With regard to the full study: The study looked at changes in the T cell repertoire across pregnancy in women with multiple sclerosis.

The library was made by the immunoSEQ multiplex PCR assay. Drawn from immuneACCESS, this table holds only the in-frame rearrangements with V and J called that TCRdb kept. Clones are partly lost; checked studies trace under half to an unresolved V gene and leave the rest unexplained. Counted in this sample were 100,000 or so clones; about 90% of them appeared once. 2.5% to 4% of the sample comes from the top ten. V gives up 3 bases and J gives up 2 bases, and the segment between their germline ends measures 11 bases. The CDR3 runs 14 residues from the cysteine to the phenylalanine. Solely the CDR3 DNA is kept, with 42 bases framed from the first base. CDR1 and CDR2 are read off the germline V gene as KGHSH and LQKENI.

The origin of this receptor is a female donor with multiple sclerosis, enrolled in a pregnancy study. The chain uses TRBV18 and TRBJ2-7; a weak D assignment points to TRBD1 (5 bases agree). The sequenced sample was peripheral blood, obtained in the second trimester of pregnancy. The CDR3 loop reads CASSPRTPTYEQYF. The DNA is TGTGCCAGCTCACCCCGGACACCAACCTACGAGCAGTACTTC.